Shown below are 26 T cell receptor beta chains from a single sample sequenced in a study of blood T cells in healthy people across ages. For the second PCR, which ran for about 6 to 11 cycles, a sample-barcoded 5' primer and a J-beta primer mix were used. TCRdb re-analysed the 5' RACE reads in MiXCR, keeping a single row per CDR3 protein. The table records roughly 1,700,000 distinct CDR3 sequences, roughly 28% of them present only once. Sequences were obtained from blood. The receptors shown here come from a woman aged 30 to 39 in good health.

CDR3 amino acids: CASRPFTADQPQHF. CDR3 DNA sequence: TGTGCCAGCAGACCATTTACTGCAGATCAGCCCCAGCATTTT. The rearrangement joins TRBV27 to TRBJ1-5; no firm D call. CDR1 is MNHEY and CDR2 is SMNVEV in the germline V gene (reference sequence). This CDR3 region has 14 residues. V lost 6 bases and J lost 5, with 14 bases in between.

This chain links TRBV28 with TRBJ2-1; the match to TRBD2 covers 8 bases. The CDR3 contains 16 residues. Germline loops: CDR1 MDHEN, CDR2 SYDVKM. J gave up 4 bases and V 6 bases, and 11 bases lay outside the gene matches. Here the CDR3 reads CASRSGGGPFYNEQFF. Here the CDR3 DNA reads TGTGCCAGCAGAAGCGGCGGGGGGCCCTTTTACAATGAGCAGTTCTTC.

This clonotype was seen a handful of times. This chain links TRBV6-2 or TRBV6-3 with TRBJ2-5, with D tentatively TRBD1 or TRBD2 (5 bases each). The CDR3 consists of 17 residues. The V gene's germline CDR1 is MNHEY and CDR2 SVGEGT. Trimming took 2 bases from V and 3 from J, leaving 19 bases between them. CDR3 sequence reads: CASSYEWGRLEKETQYF. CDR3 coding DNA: TGTGCCAGCAGTTACGAATGGGGACGGCTGGAGAAAGAGACCCAGTACTTC.

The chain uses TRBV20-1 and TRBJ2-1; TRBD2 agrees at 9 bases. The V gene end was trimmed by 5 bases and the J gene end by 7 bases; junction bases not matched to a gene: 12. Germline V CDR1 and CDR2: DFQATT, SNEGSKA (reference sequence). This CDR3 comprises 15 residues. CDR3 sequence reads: CSALESREGGNEQFF. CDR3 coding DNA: TGCAGTGCTCTGGAGTCGCGGGAGGGCGGAAATGAGCAGTTCTTC.

The CDR3 DNA follows: TGTGCCAGCAGCTTCCCCACGAGGGGTTCCACTGAAGCTTTCTTT. Protein: CASSFPTRGSTEAFF. The gene calls are TRBV11-2 and TRBJ1-1; TRBD1 might be the D (5 bases). This CDR3 has 15 residues. Germline lookup yields CDR1 SGHAT and CDR2 FQNNGV. Trimming shortened V by 3 bases and J by 4 bases, and 15 bases separated the two germline ends. The variable domain in full, completed from reference TRBV11-2 and TRBJ1-1, reads EAGVAQSPRYKIIEKRQSVAFWCNPISGHATLYWYQQILGQGPKLLIQFQNNGVVDDSQLPKDRFSAERLKGVDSTLKIQPAKLEDSAVYLCASSFPTRGSTEAFFGQGTRLTVV.

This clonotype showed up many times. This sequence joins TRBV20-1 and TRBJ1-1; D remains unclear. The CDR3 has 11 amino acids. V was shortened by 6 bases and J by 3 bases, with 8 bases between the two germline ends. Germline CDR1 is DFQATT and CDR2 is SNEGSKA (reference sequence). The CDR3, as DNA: TGCAGTGCCCTCGGGTACACTGAAGCTTTCTTT. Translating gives CSALGYTEAFF.

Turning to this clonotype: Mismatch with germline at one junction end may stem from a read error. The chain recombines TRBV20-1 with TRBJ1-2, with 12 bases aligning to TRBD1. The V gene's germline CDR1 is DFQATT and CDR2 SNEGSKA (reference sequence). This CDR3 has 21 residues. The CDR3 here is CSARDFYPLPGQGAANYGHTF. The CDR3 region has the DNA TGCAGTGCTAGAGATTTTTACCCTCTTCCGGGACAGGGGGCGGCCAACTATGGCCACACCTTC.

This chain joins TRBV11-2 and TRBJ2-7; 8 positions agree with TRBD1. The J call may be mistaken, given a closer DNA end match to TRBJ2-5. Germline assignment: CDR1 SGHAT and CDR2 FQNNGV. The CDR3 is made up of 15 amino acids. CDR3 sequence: CASSLARTGRETQYF. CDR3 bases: TGTGCCAGCAGCTTAGCAAGGACAGGGCGGGAGACCCAGTACTTC.

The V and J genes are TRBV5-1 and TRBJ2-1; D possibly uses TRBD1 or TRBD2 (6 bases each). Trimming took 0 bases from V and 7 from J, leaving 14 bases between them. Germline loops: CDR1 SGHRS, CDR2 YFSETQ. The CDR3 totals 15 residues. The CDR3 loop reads CASSLAPGAANEQFF. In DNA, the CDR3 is TGCGCCAGCAGCTTGGCACCGGGGGCCGCTAATGAGCAGTTCTTC.

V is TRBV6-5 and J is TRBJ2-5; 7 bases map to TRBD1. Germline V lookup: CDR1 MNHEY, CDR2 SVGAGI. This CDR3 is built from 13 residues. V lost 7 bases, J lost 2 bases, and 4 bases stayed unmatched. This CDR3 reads CASKSGQQETQYF. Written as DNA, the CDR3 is TGTGCCAGCAAGTCGGGACAGCAAGAGACCCAGTACTTC.

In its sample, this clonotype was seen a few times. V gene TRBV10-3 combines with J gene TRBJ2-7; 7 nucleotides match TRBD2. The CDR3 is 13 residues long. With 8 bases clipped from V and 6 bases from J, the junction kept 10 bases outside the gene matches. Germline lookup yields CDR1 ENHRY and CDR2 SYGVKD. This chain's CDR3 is CAIRWSGGLEQYF. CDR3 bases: TGTGCCATCCGATGGTCGGGGGGTCTCGAGCAGTACTTC.

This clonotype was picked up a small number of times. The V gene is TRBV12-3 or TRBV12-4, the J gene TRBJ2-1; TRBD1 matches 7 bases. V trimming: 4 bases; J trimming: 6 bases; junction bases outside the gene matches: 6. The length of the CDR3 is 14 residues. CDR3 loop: CASSSAGTANEQFF. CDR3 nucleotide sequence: TGTGCCAGCAGTTCTGCCGGGACAGCCAATGAGCAGTTCTTC.

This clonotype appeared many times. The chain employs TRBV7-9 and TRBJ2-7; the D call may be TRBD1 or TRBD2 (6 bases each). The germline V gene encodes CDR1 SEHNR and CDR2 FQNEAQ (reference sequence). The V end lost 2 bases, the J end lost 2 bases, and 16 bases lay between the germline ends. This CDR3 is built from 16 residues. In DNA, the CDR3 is TGTGCCAGCAGCTTACTTACCCAAGGGGGGACCTACGAGCAGTACTTC. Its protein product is CASSLLTQGGTYEQYF. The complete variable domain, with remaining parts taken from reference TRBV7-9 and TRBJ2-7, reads DTGVSQNPRHKITKRGQNVTFRCDPISEHNRLYWYRQTLGQGPEFLTYFQNEAQLEKSRLLSDRFSAERPKGSFSTLEIQRTEQGDSAMYLCASSLLTQGGTYEQYFGPGTRLTVT.

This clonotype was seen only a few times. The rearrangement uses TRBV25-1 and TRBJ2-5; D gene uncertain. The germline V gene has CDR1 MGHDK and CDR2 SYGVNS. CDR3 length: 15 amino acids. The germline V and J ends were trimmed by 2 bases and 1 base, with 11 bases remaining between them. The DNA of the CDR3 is TGTGCCAGCAGTGAAACCCAGGACCCCCAAGAGACCCAGTACTTC. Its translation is CASSETQDPQETQYF.

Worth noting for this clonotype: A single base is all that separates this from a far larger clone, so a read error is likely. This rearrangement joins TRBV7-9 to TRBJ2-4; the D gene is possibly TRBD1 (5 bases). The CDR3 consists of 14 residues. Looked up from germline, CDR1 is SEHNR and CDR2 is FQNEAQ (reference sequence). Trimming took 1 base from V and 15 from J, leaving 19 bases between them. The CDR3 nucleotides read TGTGCCAGCAGCTTAGTTGACAGTTCTTACGAGCGGTACTTC. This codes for CASSLVDSSYERYF.

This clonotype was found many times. This chain's CDR3 is CASSSTSAEQYF. In DNA, the CDR3 is TGTGCCAGCAGTTCGACTAGCGCCGAGCAGTACTTC. The J gene is TRBJ2-7, the V gene TRBV28, with 8 bases matching TRBD2. Trimming took 4 bases from V and 6 from J; bases not matched to a gene: 2. The V gene's germline CDR1 is MDHEN and CDR2 SYDVKM. The CDR3 has 12 residues.

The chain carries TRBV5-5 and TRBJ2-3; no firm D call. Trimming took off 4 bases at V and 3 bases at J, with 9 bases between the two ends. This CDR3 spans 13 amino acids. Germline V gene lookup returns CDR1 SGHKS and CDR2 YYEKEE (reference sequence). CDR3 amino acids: CASSVRWTDTQYF. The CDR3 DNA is TGTGCCAGCAGCGTGAGGTGGACAGATACGCAGTATTTT.

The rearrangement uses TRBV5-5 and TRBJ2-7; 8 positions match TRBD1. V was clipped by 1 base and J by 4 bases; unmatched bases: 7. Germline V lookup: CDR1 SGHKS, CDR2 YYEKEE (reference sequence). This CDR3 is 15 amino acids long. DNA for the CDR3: TGTGCCAGCAGCTTGTTGACAGGGGAATGGTACGAGCAGTACTTC. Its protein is CASSLLTGEWYEQYF.

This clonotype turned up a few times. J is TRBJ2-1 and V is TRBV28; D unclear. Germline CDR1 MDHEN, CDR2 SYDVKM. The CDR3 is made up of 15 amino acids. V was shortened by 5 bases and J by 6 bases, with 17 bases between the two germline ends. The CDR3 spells CASSMTGPTRNEQFF. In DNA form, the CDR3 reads TGTGCCAGCAGTATGACCGGACCTACTCGCAATGAGCAGTTCTTC.

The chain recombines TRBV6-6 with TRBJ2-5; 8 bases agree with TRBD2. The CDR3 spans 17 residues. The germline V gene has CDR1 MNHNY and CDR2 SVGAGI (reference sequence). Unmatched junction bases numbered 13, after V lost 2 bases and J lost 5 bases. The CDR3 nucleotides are TGTGCCAGCAGTTACCGGGTTAGCGGGACGGCAAAGGAGACCCAGTACTTC. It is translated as CASSYRVSGTAKETQYF.

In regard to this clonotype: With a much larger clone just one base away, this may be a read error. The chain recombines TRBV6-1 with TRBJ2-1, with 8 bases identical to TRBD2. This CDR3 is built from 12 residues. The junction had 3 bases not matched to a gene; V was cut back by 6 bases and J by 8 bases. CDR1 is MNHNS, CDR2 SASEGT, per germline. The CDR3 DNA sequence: TGTGCCAGCAGGGGGACTAGAGATGAGCAGTTCTTC. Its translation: CASRGTRDEQFF.

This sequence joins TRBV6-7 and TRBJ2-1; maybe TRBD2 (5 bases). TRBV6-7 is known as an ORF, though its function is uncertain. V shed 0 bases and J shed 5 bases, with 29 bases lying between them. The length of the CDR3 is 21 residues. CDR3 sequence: CASSYSYDNNKRTVPHNEQFF. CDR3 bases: TGTGCCAGCAGTTACTCTTATGACAACAACAAAAGGACTGTGCCTCACAATGAGCAGTTCTTC.

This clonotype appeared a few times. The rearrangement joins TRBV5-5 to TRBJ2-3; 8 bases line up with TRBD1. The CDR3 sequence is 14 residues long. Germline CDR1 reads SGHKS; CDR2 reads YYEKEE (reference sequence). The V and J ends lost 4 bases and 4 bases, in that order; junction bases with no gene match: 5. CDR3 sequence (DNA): TGTGCCAGCAGCCCTAGGACAGGGCCAGATACGCAGTATTTT. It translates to CASSPRTGPDTQYF.

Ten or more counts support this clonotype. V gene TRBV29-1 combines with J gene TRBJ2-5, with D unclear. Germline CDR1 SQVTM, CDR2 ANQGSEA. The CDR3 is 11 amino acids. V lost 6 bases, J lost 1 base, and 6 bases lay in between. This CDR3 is CSVAFQETQYF. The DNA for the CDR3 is TGCAGCGTGGCGTTCCAAGAGACCCAGTACTTC.

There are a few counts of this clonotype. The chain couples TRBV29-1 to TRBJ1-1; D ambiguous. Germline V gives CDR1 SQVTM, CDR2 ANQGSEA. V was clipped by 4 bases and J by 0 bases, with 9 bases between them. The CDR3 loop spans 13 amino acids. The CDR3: CSVVLQMNTEAFF. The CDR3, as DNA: TGCAGCGTTGTGTTACAGATGAACACTGAAGCTTTCTTT.

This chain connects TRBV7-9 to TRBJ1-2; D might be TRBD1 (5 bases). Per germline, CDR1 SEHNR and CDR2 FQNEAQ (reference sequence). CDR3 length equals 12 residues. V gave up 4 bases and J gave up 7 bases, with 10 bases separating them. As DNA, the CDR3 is TGTGCCAGCAGCTATCAGGGCTCTGGCTACACCTTC. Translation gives CASSYQGSGYTF.